A selection of T cell receptor beta chains follows, all from one sample in a study of cytomegalovirus exposure and HLA in healthy donors. Produced via immunoSEQ multiplex PCR; TCRdb's table is partial and in-frame only. The table has 95,000 to 100,000 clones, about four fifths seen once. Sequencing was carried out using PBMCs. These receptors originate from a female donor in good health and CMV-seropositive. The CDR3 runs from the conserved cysteine through the conserved F or W. D genes are given only for firm matches. The listing skips clone size in some rows; elsewhere it reads once, few, many or a size class.

.	.	TRBV11-2	TRBJ2-7	CASSLARVVGEQYF	TGTGCCAGCAGCTTAGCGAGGGTGGTGGGCGAGCAGTACTTC
.	few	TRBV11-2	TRBJ2-7	CASSLDTSGVDEQYF	TGTGCCAGCAGCTTAGACACTTCGGGAGTGGACGAGCAGTACTTC
.	once	TRBV6-6	TRBJ1-2	CASTQGLRYGYTF	TGTGCCAGCACTCAGGGTCTTCGGTATGGCTACACCTTC
TRBD2	.	TRBV5-1	TRBJ2-1	CASSLNSGGLDEQFF	TGCGCCAGCAGCTTGAATTCGGGGGGGCTTGATGAGCAGTTCTTC
.	.	TRBV27	TRBJ1-1	CASSVYGVGNTEAFF	TGTGCCAGCAGTGTTTATGGAGTTGGGAACACTGAAGCTTTCTTT
.	.	TRBV6-6	TRBJ2-5	CAARGGGETQYF	TGTGCCGCGCGGGGAGGGGGAGAGACCCAGTACTTC
.	.	TRBV2	TRBJ1-5	CASTSWSSNQPQHF	TGTGCCAGCACGAGTTGGAGTAGCAATCAGCCCCAGCATTTT
.	.	TRBV29-1	TRBJ2-1	CSGTQGPNEQFF	TGCAGCGGGACCCAGGGGCCTAATGAGCAGTTCTTC
TRBD1	.	TRBV9	TRBJ1-6	CASSSAGGVSPLHF	TGTGCCAGCAGCTCGGCAGGGGGCGTTTCACCCCTCCACTTT
.	.	TRBV28	TRBJ2-7	CASRLRDSRDEF	TGTGCCAGCAGGCTACGGGACTCCCGTGATGAATTC
TRBD2	.	TRBV28	TRBJ2-7	CASSLHSGRAEYEQYF	TGTGCCAGCAGTCTCCATAGCGGGAGGGCCGAATACGAGCAGTACTTC
TRBD1	few	TRBV19	TRBJ1-2	CASSMAGTGENYGYTF	TGTGCCAGTAGTATGGCCGGGACAGGGGAAAACTATGGCTACACCTTC
TRBD2	.	TRBV7-9	TRBJ2-5	CASSFGGVVETQYF	TGTGCCAGCAGCTTCGGGGGGGTTGTGGAGACCCAGTACTTC
.	.	TRBV6-1	TRBJ1-5	CASSTGQKNQPQHF	TGTGCCAGCAGTACCGGACAAAAAAATCAGCCCCAGCATTTT
TRBD2	.	TRBV19	TRBJ2-1	CASRIAGDNNEQFF	TGTGCCAGTAGGATAGCGGGAGATAACAATGAGCAGTTCTTC
TRBD1	.	TRBV27	TRBJ1-2	CASSLSTGGNYGYTF	TGTGCCAGCAGTTTATCGACAGGGGGGAACTATGGCTACACCTTC
TRBD1	.	TRBV27	TRBJ1-1	CASSSETGYRTEAFF	TGTGCCAGCAGTTCTGAGACAGGGTATCGCACTGAAGCTTTCTTT
.	.	TRBV28	TRBJ1-1	CASVFDTLMNTEAFF	TGTGCCAGCGTATTTGACACCCTCATGAACACTGAAGCTTTCTTT
TRBD1	.	TRBV19	TRBJ1-3	CASGTGVGNTIYF	TGTGCCAGCGGGACAGGGGTTGGAAACACCATATATTTT
.	.	TRBV7-2	TRBJ2-3	CASSSHRTDTQYF	TGTGCCAGCAGCTCCCACAGGACAGATACGCAGTATTTT
.	.	TRBV4-1	TRBJ2-3	CASSQEDPGSTDTQYF	TGCGCCAGCAGCCAAGAGGATCCGGGGAGCACAGATACGCAGTATTTT
TRBD1	.	TRBV6-1	TRBJ2-5	CASSEAVGQAMGETQYF	TGTGCCAGCAGTGAAGCGGTCGGACAGGCCATGGGAGAGACCCAGTACTTC
TRBD1	.	TRBV6-6	TRBJ2-7	CASSYSSGTGSYEQYF	TGTGCCAGCAGTTACTCGTCCGGGACAGGCTCCTACGAGCAGTACTTC
TRBD2	.	TRBV5-1	TRBJ2-3	CASSFGSSGRGTQYF	TGCGCCAGCAGCTTTGGATCCAGCGGGAGGGGTACGCAGTATTTT
TRBD1	.	TRBV7-8	TRBJ1-2	CASSLGQTNYGYTF	TGTGCCAGCAGCCTGGGACAGACTAACTATGGCTACACCTTC
.	.	TRBV19	TRBJ1-2	CASSMMAGAVFNYGYTF	TGTGCCAGTAGTATGATGGCAGGCGCCGTCTTTAACTATGGCTACACCTTC
.	.	TRBV6-5	TRBJ2-7	CASSGGTQRAQYF	TGTGCCAGCAGCGGAGGGACCCAAAGGGCGCAGTACTTC
TRBD2	.	TRBV5-1	TRBJ2-1	CASGSGVIYNEQFF	TGCGCCAGTGGTAGCGGGGTAATCTACAATGAGCAGTTCTTC
TRBD1	.	TRBV28	TRBJ1-2	CASSRRDRRFYGYTF	TGTGCCAGCAGCCGCCGGGACAGGCGTTTCTATGGCTACACCTTC